The rows below give T cell receptor beta chains drawn from one sample of a study of CD8 T cells in Susac syndrome. From the immunoSEQ multiplex PCR reads, TCRdb called clonotypes with MiXCR, one entry per CDR3 protein. The table shows around 300,000 distinct CDR3 sequences, with under 95% occurring only once. Sample: CD4+ T cells from PBMCs. Source of these receptors: a human donor with multiple sclerosis. Each CDR3 is given with its conserved first and last residue. Fields, in order: J gene, D gene, V gene, clone size, CDR3 DNA, CDR3 protein. A D gene is named only where the DNA matches it firmly. Clone size, where shown, is once, few, many, or a class for clones that have expanded.

TRBJ1-1,TRBD1,TRBV6-1,NA,TGTGCCAGCACTCCACCCGGGACAGGGAACACTGAAGCTTTCTTT,CASTPPGTGNTEAFF
TRBJ2-2,TRBD2,TRBV6-1,NA,TGTGCCAGCAGCCTACGGACTAGCGGTTTTACCGGGGAGCTGTTTTTT,CASSLRTSGFTGELFF
TRBJ2-4,TRBD1,TRBV27,NA,TGTGCCATTCGGGACAGGGAAAAAAACATTCAGTACTTC,CAIRDREKNIQYF
TRBJ1-2,TRBD1,TRBV29-1,few,TGCAGCGCCTCGCGGACAGGGGGAGACTATGGCTACACCTTC,CSASRTGGDYGYTF
TRBJ1-2,NA,TRBV25-1,NA,TGTGCCAGCAGTGAAGATCCCGGAGGAAACTATGGCTACACCTTC,CASSEDPGGNYGYTF
TRBJ2-5,TRBD2,TRBV5-1,NA,TGCGCCAGCAGCTTGGTTCCTAGCGGGGGAGAGACCCAGTACTTC,CASSLVPSGGETQYF
TRBJ2-2,NA,TRBV7-8,NA,TGTGCCAGCAGCCCTCGGATTATTTTTAGCGCCGGGGAGCTGTTTTTT,CASSPRIIFSAGELFF
TRBJ2-3,TRBD2,TRBV5-4,NA,TGTGCCAGCAGCTTGCGGGGGTACTTAGGTAGCGGGCCTCAGTATTTT,CASSLRGYLGSGPQYF
TRBJ2-3,NA,TRBV12-5,once,TGTGCTAGTGGTTTTGTTCCAGGCACAGATACGCAGTATTTT,CASGFVPGTDTQYF
TRBJ1-3,NA,TRBV13,NA,TGTGCCAGCAGCTTCGATCGGACCTCTGGAAACACCATATATTTT,CASSFDRTSGNTIYF
TRBJ2-4,TRBD2,TRBV11-2,NA,TGTGCCAGCAGCCCCACGGGCAGGGCGGGAGGCATTCAGTACTTC,CASSPTGRAGGIQYF
TRBJ1-3,NA,TRBV10-3,NA,TGTGCCATCATGGGTCGGCGCCAGGGAGGAAACACCATATATTTT,CAIMGRRQGGNTIYF
TRBJ1-2,NA,TRBV2,NA,TGTGCCAGCAGTGATGTTGCCCGGGGGCACTATGGCTACACCTTC,CASSDVARGHYGYTF
TRBJ2-5,TRBD2,TRBV10-2,NA,TGCGCCAGCAGCGACGGACTAGGGTCAGAGACCCAGTACTTC,CASSDGLGSETQYF
TRBJ2-3,NA,TRBV7-6,NA,TGTGCCAGCAGCTTAGTCGCAGAGTACACAGATACGCAGTATTTT,CASSLVAEYTDTQYF
TRBJ2-5,TRBD1,TRBV12-3/TRBV12-4,NA,TGTGCCAGCAGTCCTAGGACAGGATATCGAGAGACCCAGTACTTC,CASSPRTGYRETQYF
TRBJ2-3,TRBD2,TRBV5-1,NA,TGCGCCAGCAGCTTGGCCCGGGAGGGCCACGGGTGGGATACGCAGTATTTT,CASSLAREGHGWDTQYF
TRBJ2-7,NA,TRBV5-6,NA,TGTGCCAGCAGCTCGGACAAGAACTACGAGCAGTACTTC,CASSSDKNYEQYF
TRBJ1-1,NA,TRBV4-1,NA,TGCGCCAGCAGGTTCGCCCCAGGGACGGAACACACTGAAGCTTTCTTT,CASRFAPGTEHTEAFF
TRBJ2-7,NA,TRBV7-2,NA,TGTGCCAGCAGCTTTAGCGGTTCTTTCCCCCCGGAGCAGTACTTC,CASSFSGSFPPEQYF
TRBJ1-1,TRBD1,TRBV29-1,once,TGCAGCGTTGAACGACAGGGGAACACTGAAGCTTTCTTT,CSVERQGNTEAFF
TRBJ1-5,TRBD1,TRBV19,once,TGTGCCAGTAGTCATAGAGGGGGACAGGCCCGGCCCCAGCATTTT,CASSHRGGQARPQHF
TRBJ1-3,NA,TRBV19,NA,TGTGCCAGTAGTATTCGACGAGGCTCTGGAAACACCATATATTTT,CASSIRRGSGNTIYF
TRBJ2-3,NA,TRBV6-1,NA,TGTGCCAGCAAGGCGGGGGCCGCTGCAGATACGCAGTATTTT,CASKAGAAADTQYF
TRBJ1-2,TRBD1,TRBV7-2,NA,TGTGCCAGCAAACGGGGACAGGAAAACTATGGCTACACCTTC,CASKRGQENYGYTF
TRBJ1-1,NA,TRBV7-9,NA,TGTGCCAGCAGCTTCGGGCTCGGACAAGAAGCTTTCTTT,CASSFGLGQEAFF
TRBJ2-7,NA,TRBV7-3,NA,TGTGCCAGCAGCCCCCGTCTGGGGGGTGAGCAGTACTTC,CASSPRLGGEQYF
TRBJ2-5,NA,TRBV11-2,few,TGTGCCAGCAGTCGCACAGCTTATTTGTACCAAGAGACCCAGTACTTC,CASSRTAYLYQETQYF